The next 8 T cell receptor beta chains were all read from a single sample in a study of blood T cell repertoires in COVID-19. Sequencing was performed with immunoSEQ multiplex PCR; in TCRdb, only in-frame clones are kept and a portion is missing. The data hold 170,000 or so clones, with around 87% observed a single time. Sequenced: peripheral blood. All receptors derive from a man in his 60s with COVID-19, enrolled during active disease.

The V gene is TRBV19, the J gene TRBJ1-4; the match to TRBD1 covers 7 bases. Germline trimming cut 0 bases from V and 9 bases from J; bases unmatched to any gene: 7. The CDR3 runs to 15 residues. Germline V gives CDR1 LNHDA, CDR2 SQIVND (reference sequence). The CDR3 region has the DNA TGTGCCAGTAGTATAGAAGACAGGGCCGGCAAAAAACTGTTTTTT. This codes for CASSIEDRAGKKLFF.

This chain connects TRBV18 to TRBJ2-7, with 10 bases fitting TRBD1. V dropped 4 bases and J dropped 6; count of bases not matched to a gene: 3. The V gene's germline CDR1 is KGHSH and CDR2 LQKENI. The CDR3 is 13 amino acids. The CDR3 reads CASSLRDRGEQYF. The CDR3 DNA sequence: TGTGCCAGCTCACTTCGGGACAGGGGCGAGCAGTACTTC.

This clone was detected only a few times. The chain couples TRBV13 to TRBJ2-2; D call uncertain. Trimming pared 4 bases from V and 0 bases from J, leaving 12 bases between. CDR3 length equals 16 residues. The germline CDR1 and CDR2 sequences are PRHDT and FYEKMQ (reference sequence). The CDR3 DNA reads as TGTGCCAGCAGCTCGACGACACGCGCGAACACCGGGGAGCTGTTTTTT. It codes for CASSSTTRANTGELFF. The full variable domain, in which reference TRBV13 and TRBJ2-2 provide the parts outside the CDR3, is AAGVIQSPRHLIKEKRETATLKCYPIPRHDTVYWYQQGPGQDPQFLISFYEKMQSDKGSIPDRFSAQQFSDYHSELNMSSLELGDSALYFCASSSTTRANTGELFFGEGSRLTVL.

V gene TRBV7-9 combines with J gene TRBJ2-5; D is ambiguous. There are 12 residues in the CDR3. V lost 3 bases, J lost 10 bases, and 12 bases lay in between. CDR1 and CDR2 (germline): SEHNR, FQNEAQ (reference sequence). CDR3 bases: TGTGCCAGCAGCTTCGATTCAGGATTCCAGTACTTC. The encoded protein is CASSFDSGFQYF.

Comments on this clone: At one end the junction does not follow the germline gene, possibly because of a read error. This chain connects TRBV20-1 to TRBJ2-1; 9 bases are a match to TRBD2. CDR1 is DFQATT and CDR2 is SNEGSKA in the germline V gene (reference sequence). The CDR3 runs to 13 residues. The CDR3 is CSASKDLAGSVVF. CDR3 DNA: TGCAGTGCTAGTAAGGACCTAGCGGGAAGTGTTGTCTTC.

V and J are TRBV19 and TRBJ1-2; tentatively, D is TRBD1 (5 bases). Trimming took 4 bases from V and 8 from J, leaving 20 bases between them. Germline-derived CDR1 and CDR2 are LNHDA and SQIVND (reference sequence). There are 15 residues in the CDR3. The CDR3 here is CASSNPSGVMGGYTF. The CDR3 nucleotides read TGTGCCAGTAGTAACCCCTCGGGGGTAATGGGCGGCTACACCTTC.

The J gene is TRBJ1-2, the V gene TRBV28; 9 nucleotides line up with TRBD1. Germline values: CDR1 MDHEN, CDR2 SYDVKM. The CDR3 has 16 residues. The V segment lost 3 bases and the J segment 4 bases; nucleotides outside the gene matches: 9. The CDR3 nucleotides read TGTGCCAGCAGTTTCCCCTCGACAGGGGGTCGCTATGGCTACACCTTC. It specifies CASSFPSTGGRYGYTF.

This clone was recorded a few times. This chain uses TRBV11-2 with TRBJ2-2; 10 nucleotides agree with TRBD2. The CDR3 has 14 amino acids. V lost 3 bases and J lost 6; bases outside the gene matches: 1. The germline CDR1 and CDR2 sequences are SGHAT and FQNNGV. The CDR3 loop is CASSFTSGAGELFF. The CDR3 nucleotides are TGTGCCAGCAGCTTCACTAGCGGGGCCGGGGAGCTGTTTTTT.